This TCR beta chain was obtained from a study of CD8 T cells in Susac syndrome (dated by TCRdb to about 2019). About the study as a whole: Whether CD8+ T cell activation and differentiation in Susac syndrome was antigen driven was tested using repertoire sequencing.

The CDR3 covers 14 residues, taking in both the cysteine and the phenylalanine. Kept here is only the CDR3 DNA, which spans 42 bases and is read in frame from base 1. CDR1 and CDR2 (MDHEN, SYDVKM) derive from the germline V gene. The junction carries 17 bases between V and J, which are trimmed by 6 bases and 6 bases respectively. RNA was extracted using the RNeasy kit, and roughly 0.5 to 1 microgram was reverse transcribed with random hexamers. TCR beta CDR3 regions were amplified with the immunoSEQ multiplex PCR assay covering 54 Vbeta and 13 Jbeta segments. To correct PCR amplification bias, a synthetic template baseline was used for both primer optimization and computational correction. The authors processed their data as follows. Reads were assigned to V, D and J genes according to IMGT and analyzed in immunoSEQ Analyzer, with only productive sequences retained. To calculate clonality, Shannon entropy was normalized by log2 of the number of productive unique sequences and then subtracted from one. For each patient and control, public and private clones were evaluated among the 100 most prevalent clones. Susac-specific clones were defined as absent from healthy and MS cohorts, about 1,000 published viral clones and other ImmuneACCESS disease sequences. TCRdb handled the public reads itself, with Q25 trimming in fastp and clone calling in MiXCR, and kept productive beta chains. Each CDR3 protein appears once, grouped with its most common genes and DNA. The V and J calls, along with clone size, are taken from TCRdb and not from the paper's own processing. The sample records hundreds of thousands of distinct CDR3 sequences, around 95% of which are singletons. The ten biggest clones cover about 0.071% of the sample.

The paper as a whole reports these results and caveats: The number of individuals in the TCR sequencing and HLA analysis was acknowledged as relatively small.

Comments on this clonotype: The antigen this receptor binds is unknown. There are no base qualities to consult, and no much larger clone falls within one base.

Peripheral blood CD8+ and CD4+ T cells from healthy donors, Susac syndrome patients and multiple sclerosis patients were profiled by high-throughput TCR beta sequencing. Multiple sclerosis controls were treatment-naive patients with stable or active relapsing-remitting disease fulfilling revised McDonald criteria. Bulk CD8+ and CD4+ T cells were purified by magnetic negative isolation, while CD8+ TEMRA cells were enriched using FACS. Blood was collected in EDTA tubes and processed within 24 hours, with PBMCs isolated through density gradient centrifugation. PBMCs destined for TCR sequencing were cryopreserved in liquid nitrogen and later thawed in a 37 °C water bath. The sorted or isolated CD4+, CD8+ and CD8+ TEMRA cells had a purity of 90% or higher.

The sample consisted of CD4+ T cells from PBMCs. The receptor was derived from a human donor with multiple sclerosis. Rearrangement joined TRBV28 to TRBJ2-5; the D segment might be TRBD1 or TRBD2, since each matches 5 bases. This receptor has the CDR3 CASRGQGVGKTQYF. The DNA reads TGTGCCAGCAGGGGTCAGGGAGTCGGAAAGACCCAGTACTTC.